The T cell receptor beta chain described here comes from a study of blood T cell repertoires in COVID-19. The CDR3 runs to 18 residues. Deletions cut 0 bases from V and 4 bases from J, with 21 bases between. Germline CDR1 reads LGHNT; CDR2 reads FRNRAP. Generated by immunoSEQ multiplex PCR, the TCRdb table keeps only in-frame clones and is missing some. This table has approximately 670,000 clones, 90% appearing once. The sequence was collected from a woman aged 18-29 years with acute or convalescent COVID-19. The V gene is TRBV12-5, the J gene TRBJ1-1; D is undetermined. Material for sequencing was peripheral blood. This CDR3 reads CASGLVLVWPTYSTEAFF. DNA for the CDR3: TGTGCTAGTGGTTTGGTATTAGTATGGCCGACCTACAGCACTGAAGCTTTCTTT.